The rows below give T cell receptor beta chains drawn from one sample of a study of siplizumab effects on memory and regulatory T cells. The assay was immunoSEQ multiplex PCR, and TCRdb's table has in-frame clones only and misses some. The sample yields 100,000 or so clones, around 95% seen once. Material: non-Treg CD4+ T cells sorted from blood. These TCRs come from a human donor in good health. Each CDR3 is given with its conserved first and last residue. A D gene is named only where the DNA matches it firmly.

V gene: TRBV14
J gene: TRBJ2-3
D gene: NA
CDR3 DNA: TGTGCCAGCGGCGGCGCGGAGCCCACAGATACGCAGTATTTT
CDR3 protein: CASGGAEPTDTQYF

V gene: TRBV7-9
J gene: TRBJ1-1
D gene: NA
CDR3 DNA: TGTGCCAGCAGCTTAGAAGGAGTTAGGGGTACTGAAGCTTTCTTT
CDR3 protein: CASSLEGVRGTEAFF

V gene: TRBV29-1
J gene: TRBJ1-3
D gene: TRBD1
CDR3 DNA: TGCAGCGTTGGAAGCCGGACAGGGACTGGAAACACCATATATTTT
CDR3 protein: CSVGSRTGTGNTIYF

V gene: TRBV18
J gene: TRBJ2-2
D gene: TRBD1
CDR3 DNA: TGTGCCAGCTCACCAACGGACAGGGCAGTCACCGGGGAGCTGTTTTTT
CDR3 protein: CASSPTDRAVTGELFF

V gene: TRBV9
J gene: TRBJ2-7
D gene: NA
CDR3 DNA: TGTGCCAGCAGCCCAGAGGCAGGGGGGAGGTACGAGCAGTACTTC
CDR3 protein: CASSPEAGGRYEQYF

V gene: TRBV7-8
J gene: TRBJ2-7
D gene: TRBD1
CDR3 DNA: TGTGCCAGCAGCACATGGACAGGGACCTACGAGCAGTACTTC
CDR3 protein: CASSTWTGTYEQYF

V gene: TRBV5-1
J gene: TRBJ2-2
D gene: NA
CDR3 DNA: TGCGCCAGCAGCTTGGCACAGGGAAACACCGGGGAGCTGTTTTTT
CDR3 protein: CASSLAQGNTGELFF

V gene: TRBV18
J gene: TRBJ2-7
D gene: NA
CDR3 DNA: TGTGCCAGCTCATGGATCTACGCAGGGGAGCAGTACTTC
CDR3 protein: CASSWIYAGEQYF

V gene: TRBV7-7
J gene: TRBJ2-2
D gene: NA
CDR3 DNA: TGTGCCAGCAGCCAGACAGGGAACACCGGGGAGCTGTTTTTT
CDR3 protein: CASSQTGNTGELFF

V gene: TRBV10-1
J gene: TRBJ2-3
D gene: NA
CDR3 DNA: TGCGCCAGCAGAAGGACCCCATGGAACACAGATACGCAGTATTTT
CDR3 protein: CASRRTPWNTDTQYF

V gene: TRBV4-2
J gene: TRBJ2-2
D gene: NA
CDR3 DNA: TGTGCCAGCAAGGACGGGGAGCTGTTTTTT
CDR3 protein: CASKDGELFF

V gene: TRBV11-3
J gene: TRBJ2-3
D gene: NA
CDR3 DNA: TGTGCCAGCAGCACGAGCGAGACAGATACGCAGTATTTT
CDR3 protein: CASSTSETDTQYF

V gene: TRBV6-5
J gene: TRBJ2-3
D gene: NA
CDR3 DNA: TGTGCCAGCAGTTACGGGACCCGTGGCGATACGCAGTATTTT
CDR3 protein: CASSYGTRGDTQYF

V gene: TRBV4-1
J gene: TRBJ2-7
D gene: NA
CDR3 DNA: TGCGCCAGCAGCCACACTGACATGGCCTACGAGCAGTACTTC
CDR3 protein: CASSHTDMAYEQYF

V gene: TRBV6-1
J gene: TRBJ2-2
D gene: TRBD2
CDR3 DNA: TGTGCCAGCAGTGCCTCGGTTGCGGGGGGGCCCTACACCGGGGAGCTGTTTTTT
CDR3 protein: CASSASVAGGPYTGELFF

V gene: TRBV10-2
J gene: TRBJ1-5
D gene: NA
CDR3 DNA: TGCGCCAGCAGCCAGGGCTTCGGACAGCCCCAGCATTTT
CDR3 protein: CASSQGFGQPQHF

V gene: TRBV5-1
J gene: TRBJ1-3
D gene: TRBD1
CDR3 DNA: TGCGCCAGCAGCTCAACAGGGGCTGGAAACACCATATATTTT
CDR3 protein: CASSSTGAGNTIYF

V gene: TRBV6-5
J gene: TRBJ2-7
D gene: NA
CDR3 DNA: TGTGCCAGCAGTTACAGGCTGGACAGACCCTACGAGCAGTACTTC
CDR3 protein: CASSYRLDRPYEQYF